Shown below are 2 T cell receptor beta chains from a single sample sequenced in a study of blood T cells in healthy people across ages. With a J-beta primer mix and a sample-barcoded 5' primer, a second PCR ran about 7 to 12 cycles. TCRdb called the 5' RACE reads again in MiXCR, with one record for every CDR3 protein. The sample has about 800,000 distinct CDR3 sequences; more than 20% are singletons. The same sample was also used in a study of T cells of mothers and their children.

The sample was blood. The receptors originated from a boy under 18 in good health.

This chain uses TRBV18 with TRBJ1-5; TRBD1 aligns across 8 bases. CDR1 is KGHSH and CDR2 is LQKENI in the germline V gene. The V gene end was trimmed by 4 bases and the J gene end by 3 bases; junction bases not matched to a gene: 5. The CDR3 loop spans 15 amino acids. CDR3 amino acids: CASSRTGWHNQPQHF. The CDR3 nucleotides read TGTGCCAGCTCACGGACAGGGTGGCACAATCAGCCCCAGCATTTT.

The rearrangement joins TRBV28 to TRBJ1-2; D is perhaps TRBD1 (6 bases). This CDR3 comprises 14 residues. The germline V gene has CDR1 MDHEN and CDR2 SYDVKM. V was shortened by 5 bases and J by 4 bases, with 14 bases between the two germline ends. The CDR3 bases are TGTGCCAGCAGTCCCCAACAGGGCCCCTATGGCTACACCTTC. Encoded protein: CASSPQQGPYGYTF.